The 8 T cell receptor beta chains below come from one sample, sequenced in a study of cytomegalovirus exposure and HLA in healthy donors. Use of 60 Vbeta and 13 Jbeta primers characterized the PCR. Method: immunoSEQ multiplex PCR; TCRdb's copy keeps in-frame clones and lacks some. The top ten hold 7.5% to 9% of the sample, which has 110,000 or so clones, about 64% seen once. Input material: PBMCs. These TCRs come from a man aged 18 to 29 in good health and CMV-seropositive.

The chain couples TRBV5-6 to TRBJ2-3, with 8 bases that match TRBD1. Trimming removed 0 bases from V and 4 bases from J; junction bases left unmatched: 10. The CDR3 spans 17 residues. Germline V gene lookup returns CDR1 SGHDT and CDR2 YYEEEE. The CDR3 protein is CASSLAAQGARPDTQYF. The CDR3 nucleotides are TGTGCCAGCAGCTTGGCCGCTCAGGGGGCCCGCCCAGATACGCAGTATTTT.

CDR3 sequence (DNA): TGTGCCAGTCTAGCGGGGGGGGGTGAGCAGTTCTTC. Protein sequence: CASLAGGGEQFF. The chain links TRBV19 to TRBJ2-1, with 12 bases fitting TRBD2. This CDR3 contains 12 residues. V lost 8 bases, J lost 9 bases, and 2 bases stayed unmatched. The germline V gene encodes CDR1 LNHDA and CDR2 SQIVND (reference sequence).

The J gene is TRBJ1-2, the V gene TRBV5-1, with no clear D. CDR3 length: 13 amino acids. The germline V gene encodes CDR1 SGHRS and CDR2 YFSETQ. V dropped 4 bases and J dropped 6 bases, with 13 bases sitting between them. Here the CDR3 reads CASSPLGADGYTF. CDR3 coding DNA: TGCGCCAGCAGCCCTTTGGGAGCAGATGGCTACACCTTC.

V usage is TRBV30 and J usage is TRBJ2-5, with TRBD1 identical over 9 bases. J lost 9 bases, V lost 3 bases, and 8 bases had no gene match. CDR3 size: 13 residues. CDR1 GTSNPN and CDR2 SVGIG come from the germline V gene (reference sequence). The CDR3 region has the DNA TGTGCCTGGAGCGGGACAGGGATTAGGGCCCAGTACTTC. It is translated as CAWSGTGIRAQYF.

This clone came up a few times. The gene calls are TRBV2 and TRBJ2-7; a weak D match, TRBD2 (7 bases). The CDR3 extends over 15 amino acids. Deletions cut 0 bases from V and 3 bases from J, with 12 bases between. Per germline, CDR1 SNHLY and CDR2 FYNNEI. CDR3: CASSEASGGHYEQYV. The CDR3 nucleotides are TGTGCCAGCAGTGAAGCTTCGGGGGGCCACTACGAGCAGTACGTC.

The V call is TRBV6-5, the J call TRBJ1-6; D remains unclear. V was trimmed by 5 bases and J by 14 bases, leaving 13 bases between them. The germline V gene has CDR1 MNHEY and CDR2 SVGAGI. The CDR3 is 12 residues long. The CDR3: CASSTRTGTLHF. DNA for the CDR3: TGTGCCAGCAGTACCAGGACTGGTACCCTCCACTTT.

The chain couples TRBV6-1 to TRBJ1-4; possibly TRBD1 for D (5 bases). Trimming removed 4 bases at V and 0 bases at J, with 6 bases between. The CDR3 runs 14 residues. CDR1 and CDR2 from the germline V gene are MNHNS and SASEGT. For the CDR3, the DNA is TGTGCCAGCAGTGGGACATCAACTAATGAAAAACTGTTTTTT. This translates into CASSGTSTNEKLFF.

This clone was observed a few times. The chain combines TRBV7-9 with TRBJ1-1, with D possibly TRBD1 on 6 matching bases. Germline loops: CDR1 SEHNR, CDR2 FQNEAQ (reference sequence). This CDR3 is built from 17 residues. With 0 bases removed from V and 1 base from J, the gap between germline ends came to 15 bases. CDR3 residues: CASSLAWRTEGNTEAFF. The CDR3, as DNA: TGTGCCAGCAGCTTAGCGTGGAGGACAGAGGGGAACACTGAAGCTTTCTTT.